These T cell receptor beta chains were read from a single sample in a study of blood T cell repertoires in COVID-19. The assay was immunoSEQ multiplex PCR, and TCRdb's table has in-frame clones only and misses some. The table has about 150,000 clones, just under 85% seen once. Sequenced: PBMCs or T cells enriched from blood (not recorded which). The receptor set was obtained from a woman in her thirties or forties who had recovered from COVID-19. Both conserved end residues are trimmed from each CDR3. Fields, in order: V gene, clone size, J gene, CDR3 protein. Size values are once, few and many counts, or a class for expanded clones, and some rows have none.

V: TRBV30; size: NA; J: TRBJ2-7; CDR3: AWRGGTKSSYEQY
V: TRBV29-1; size: NA; J: TRBJ2-3; CDR3: SVGTSGTRTDTQY
V: TRBV7-9; size: NA; J: TRBJ2-1; CDR3: ASSLTASLEQF
V: TRBV7-6; size: once; J: TRBJ2-1; CDR3: ASSSSEAYNEQF
V: TRBV2; size: NA; J: TRBJ1-5; CDR3: ATQDRVGDRIDQPQH
V: TRBV11-3; size: NA; J: TRBJ2-1; CDR3: ASSTRTSGSYNEQF
V: TRBV4-1; size: NA; J: TRBJ2-2; CDR3: ASSQPQDRGDTGELF
V: TRBV2; size: NA; J: TRBJ2-2; CDR3: ASRAVANTGELF
V: TRBV19; size: NA; J: TRBJ2-7; CDR3: ASSTSSGDPFYEQY
V: TRBV7-9; size: NA; J: TRBJ1-4; CDR3: ASSLAQGGEKLF
V: TRBV20-1; size: NA; J: TRBJ1-2; CDR3: SARDVSGYT
V: TRBV11-2; size: NA; J: TRBJ1-1; CDR3: ASSSRDRLNTEAF
V: TRBV7-8; size: NA; J: TRBJ2-3; CDR3: ASSPTGGVSTDTQY
V: TRBV29-1; size: NA; J: TRBJ1-4; CDR3: SVIMVGVEKLF
V: TRBV19; size: NA; J: TRBJ1-1; CDR3: ASSIAVMNTEAF
V: TRBV5-5; size: NA; J: TRBJ1-4; CDR3: ASSRTGGDEKLF
V: TRBV12-3/TRBV12-4; size: NA; J: TRBJ1-2; CDR3: ASKMAANYGYT
V: TRBV11-3; size: NA; J: TRBJ2-2; CDR3: ASSLGGMGTGELF
V: TRBV3-1/TRBV3-2; size: NA; J: TRBJ1-2; CDR3: ASSQTRNYGYT
V: TRBV30; size: NA; J: TRBJ1-2; CDR3: AWSPTELYT
V: TRBV24-1; size: NA; J: TRBJ2-2; CDR3: ATSDLKGANTGELF
V: TRBV18; size: few; J: TRBJ1-2; CDR3: ASSPPYTGANYGYT
V: TRBV19; size: NA; J: TRBJ1-2; CDR3: ASSPTTLFDYGYT
V: TRBV3-1/TRBV3-2; size: NA; J: TRBJ1-6; CDR3: ASSSGTGRRASPLH
V: TRBV2; size: NA; J: TRBJ1-5; CDR3: ASTEGVGAPSNQPQH
V: TRBV9; size: NA; J: TRBJ2-7; CDR3: ASSVASGSARYEQY
V: TRBV18; size: NA; J: TRBJ1-2; CDR3: ARSGTGPGDQSYT
V: TRBV7-2; size: NA; J: TRBJ2-7; CDR3: ASSYSGGLSSYEQY
V: TRBV9; size: NA; J: TRBJ2-7; CDR3: ASSFRDRGSDEQY
V: TRBV9; size: NA; J: TRBJ2-7; CDR3: ASSSVGGWYEQY
V: TRBV12-5; size: NA; J: TRBJ2-5; CDR3: ASGGGGFLETQY
V: TRBV29-1; size: NA; J: TRBJ1-2; CDR3: SVESRDRVDYGYT
V: TRBV27; size: NA; J: TRBJ2-1; CDR3: ASSLGGSSYNEQF
V: TRBV15; size: NA; J: TRBJ2-6; CDR3: ATRTGLMGANVLT
V: TRBV3-1/TRBV3-2; size: NA; J: TRBJ2-1; CDR3: ASSAPGHPLGQF